The rows below give T cell receptor beta chains drawn from one sample of a study of OX40 agonist ivuxolimab in advanced cancers. The method was immunoSEQ multiplex PCR; TCRdb's version includes in-frame clones alone and lacks a portion of them. The sample has just under 80,000 clones; 75% to 90% are singletons. This specimen consisted of CD4+ or CD8+ T cells sorted from blood, obtained in a trial of the OX40 agonist ivuxolimab. The receptors here all came from an adult with an advanced solid tumor such as melanoma, head and neck, liver or kidney cancer. Each CDR3 is given with its conserved first and last residue. The D gene is left open where the match is weak. A row's size may be missing; if present it is once, few, many or a size class.

V gene: TRBV18
D gene: NA
J gene: TRBJ1-2
clone size: few
CDR3 DNA: TGTGCCAGCTCTGCGGACATCAATGGCTACACCTTC
CDR3 protein: CASSADINGYTF

V gene: TRBV6-5
D gene: TRBD1
J gene: TRBJ1-5
clone size: NA
CDR3 DNA: TGTGCCAGCGGCAGACAGGGTAATCAGCCCCAGCATTTT
CDR3 protein: CASGRQGNQPQHF

V gene: TRBV7-2
D gene: TRBD1
J gene: TRBJ1-3
clone size: NA
CDR3 DNA: TGTGCCAGCAGGCCGGGACAGACTGGAAACACCATATATTTT
CDR3 protein: CASRPGQTGNTIYF

V gene: TRBV5-4
D gene: NA
J gene: TRBJ2-7
clone size: NA
CDR3 DNA: TGTGCCAGCAGCCGGACCGAGTCCACCTACGAGCAGTACTTC
CDR3 protein: CASSRTESTYEQYF

V gene: TRBV21-1
D gene: NA
J gene: TRBJ1-2
clone size: NA
CDR3 DNA: TGTGCCAGCAGCGCCCGGGACAGGGGTTACTTTAACTATGGCTACACCTTC
CDR3 protein: CASSARDRGYFNYGYTF

V gene: TRBV18
D gene: NA
J gene: TRBJ2-7
clone size: NA
CDR3 DNA: TGTGCCAGCTCTCCTAGCCACGGGACCTACGAGCAGTACTTC
CDR3 protein: CASSPSHGTYEQYF

V gene: TRBV19
D gene: NA
J gene: TRBJ2-1
clone size: NA
CDR3 DNA: TGTGCCAGTAGTATAGATCTCCAGGCGGGATCATACAATGAGCAGTTCTTC
CDR3 protein: CASSIDLQAGSYNEQFF

V gene: TRBV10-3
D gene: NA
J gene: TRBJ2-5
clone size: NA
CDR3 DNA: TGTGCCATCAGTGAGGGGGGCGGTGGCGAGACCCAGTACTTC
CDR3 protein: CAISEGGGGETQYF

V gene: TRBV10-3
D gene: NA
J gene: TRBJ2-3
clone size: NA
CDR3 DNA: TGTGCCATCAGTGAGGGGGGGATCACAGATACGCAGTATTTT
CDR3 protein: CAISEGGITDTQYF

V gene: TRBV19
D gene: TRBD1
J gene: TRBJ2-1
clone size: NA
CDR3 DNA: TGTGCCAGTCGGGACAGGGAATTGTACAATGAGCAGTTCTTC
CDR3 protein: CASRDRELYNEQFF

V gene: TRBV25-1
D gene: TRBD2
J gene: TRBJ2-3
clone size: NA
CDR3 DNA: TGTGCCAGCAGGCCTAGCGGGATTAATTTGGATACGCAGTATTTT
CDR3 protein: CASRPSGINLDTQYF

V gene: TRBV30
D gene: NA
J gene: TRBJ2-5
clone size: NA
CDR3 DNA: TGTGCCTGGAGTATCCCGTCGGACCAGGGGGGGACCCAGTACTTC
CDR3 protein: CAWSIPSDQGGTQYF

V gene: TRBV2
D gene: NA
J gene: TRBJ2-5
clone size: NA
CDR3 DNA: TGTGCCACCGGGAAGGAAGAGACCCAGTACTTC
CDR3 protein: CATGKEETQYF

V gene: TRBV9
D gene: TRBD1
J gene: TRBJ2-2
clone size: medium-sized
CDR3 DNA: TGTGCCAGCAGCGGGGGACAGGGGGAGTCCGGGGAGCTGTTTTTT
CDR3 protein: CASSGGQGESGELFF

V gene: TRBV27
D gene: NA
J gene: TRBJ2-1
clone size: NA
CDR3 DNA: TGTGCCAGCGGGCAGGTCTACAATGAGCAGTTCTTC
CDR3 protein: CASGQVYNEQFF

V gene: TRBV4-3
D gene: TRBD2
J gene: TRBJ2-3
clone size: NA
CDR3 DNA: TGCGCCAGCAGCGCTCGGGAGGGCCTAGATACGCAGTATTTT
CDR3 protein: CASSAREGLDTQYF

V gene: TRBV30
D gene: NA
J gene: TRBJ1-5
clone size: NA
CDR3 DNA: TGTGCCTGGAGTTCCGATCTAGTAGACAATCAGCCCCAGCATTTT
CDR3 protein: CAWSSDLVDNQPQHF

V gene: TRBV13
D gene: NA
J gene: TRBJ1-3
clone size: NA
CDR3 DNA: TGTGCCAGCAGCTTAGGGGGGGCAGGGCCCTCTGGAAACACCATATATTTT
CDR3 protein: CASSLGGAGPSGNTIYF

V gene: TRBV27
D gene: TRBD2
J gene: TRBJ2-7
clone size: NA
CDR3 DNA: TGTGCCAGCAAACGACAAAAACTAGCGGGAGGTTCCTACGAGCAGTACTTC
CDR3 protein: CASKRQKLAGGSYEQYF

V gene: TRBV5-1
D gene: TRBD2
J gene: TRBJ2-7
clone size: NA
CDR3 DNA: TGCGCCAGCAGCAACCCCGGGACTAGCGGGATCGAGCAGTACTTC
CDR3 protein: CASSNPGTSGIEQYF

V gene: TRBV6-4
D gene: NA
J gene: TRBJ2-7
clone size: NA
CDR3 DNA: TGTGCCAGCAGTGCACAGGGCGGCTACGAGCAGTACTTC
CDR3 protein: CASSAQGGYEQYF

V gene: TRBV29-1
D gene: TRBD2
J gene: TRBJ2-5
clone size: NA
CDR3 DNA: TGCAGTGAGAAAAGCGGGACGACGCAAGAGACCCAGTACTTC
CDR3 protein: CSEKSGTTQETQYF

V gene: TRBV5-1
D gene: NA
J gene: TRBJ2-2
clone size: NA
CDR3 DNA: TGCGCCAGCAGCTTGGCTGGGGCGGCACAGAACACCGGGGAGCTGTTTTTT
CDR3 protein: CASSLAGAAQNTGELFF